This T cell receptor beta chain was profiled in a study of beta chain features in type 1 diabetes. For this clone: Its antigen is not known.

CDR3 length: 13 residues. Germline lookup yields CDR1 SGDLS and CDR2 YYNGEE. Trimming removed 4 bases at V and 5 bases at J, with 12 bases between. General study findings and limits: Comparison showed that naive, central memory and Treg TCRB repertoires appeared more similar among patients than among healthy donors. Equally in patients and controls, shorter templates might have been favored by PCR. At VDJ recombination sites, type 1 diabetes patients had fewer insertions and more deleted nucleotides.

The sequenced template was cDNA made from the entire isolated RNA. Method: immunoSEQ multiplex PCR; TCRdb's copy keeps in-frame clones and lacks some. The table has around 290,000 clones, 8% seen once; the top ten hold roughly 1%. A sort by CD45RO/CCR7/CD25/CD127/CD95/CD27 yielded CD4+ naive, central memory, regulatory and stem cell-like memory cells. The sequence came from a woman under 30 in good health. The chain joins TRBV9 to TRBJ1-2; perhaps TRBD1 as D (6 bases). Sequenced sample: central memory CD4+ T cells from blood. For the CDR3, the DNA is TGTGCCAGCAGCCGACAGGCCGGGTATGGCTACACCTTC. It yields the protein CASSRQAGYGYTF.